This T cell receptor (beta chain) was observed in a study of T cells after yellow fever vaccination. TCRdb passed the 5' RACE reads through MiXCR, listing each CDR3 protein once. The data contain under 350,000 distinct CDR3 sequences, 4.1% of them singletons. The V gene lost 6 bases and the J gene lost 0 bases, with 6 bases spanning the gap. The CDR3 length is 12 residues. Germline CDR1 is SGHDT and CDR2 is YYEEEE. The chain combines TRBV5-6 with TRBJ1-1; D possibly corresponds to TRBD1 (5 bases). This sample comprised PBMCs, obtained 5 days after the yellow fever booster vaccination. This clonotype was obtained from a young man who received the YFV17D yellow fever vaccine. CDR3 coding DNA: TGTGCCAGCACAGGGCTGAACACTGAAGCTTTCTTT. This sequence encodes CASTGLNTEAFF.